The T cell receptor beta chain described here comes from a study of blood T cell repertoires in COVID-19. Study background: The United States, Italy and Spain were the sources of the acute and convalescent COVID-19 samples. The analysed material was cDNA or gDNA that came from T cells, B-cell-depleted T cells, or PBMCs.

The CDR3 has 11 residues. V lost 3 bases and J lost 7, with 9 bases in between. CDR1 is SQVTM, CDR2 ANQGSEA, per germline. Under the authors' procedure: Reference gene primer amplification gave nucleated cell count estimates. Assay used: immunoSEQ multiplex PCR; TCRdb lists only in-frame clones, some missing. The V and J calls and the clone size are those of that table, but D and trimming were determined from the DNA. The sample lists about 270,000 clones, 75% to 90% occurring once. The clonotype originates from a man aged 50 or older with acute or convalescent COVID-19. Input material: peripheral blood. The chain recombines TRBV29-1 with TRBJ1-2, with D tentatively TRBD1 (6 bases). CDR3 nucleotides: TGCAGCGTTGATGGACAGCCTGGCTACACCTTC. It codes for CSVDGQPGYTF.